This TCR beta chain was observed in a study of shared clonotypes between healthy human individuals. The germline V gene has CDR1 KGHSH and CDR2 LQKENI. This CDR3 is 13 amino acids long. V was clipped by 6 bases and J by 6 bases, with 12 bases between them. It was roughly 330 ng DNA, some 28,000 T cell genomes, that went into each replicate PCR of unsorted PBMC. TCRdb keeps only in-frame clones here, not all; method: immunoSEQ multiplex PCR. The table includes around 440,000 clones, about 74% detected once. Notes on this clone: What it recognizes is unknown.

Findings of the study overall: Only blood samples were collected, and tissue repertoires likely differ. Few donors limited the genetic and exposure-history diversity represented.

The material sequenced was PBMCs. The rearrangement joins TRBV18 to TRBJ1-5; D call uncertain. This TCR came from a woman aged 40 to 50 in good health. Some clones in this sample may be carry-over from other donors' samples. CDR3 bases: TGTGCCAGCTCCGACTGGGAGATTCAGCCCCAGCATTTT. It specifies CASSDWEIQPQHF.